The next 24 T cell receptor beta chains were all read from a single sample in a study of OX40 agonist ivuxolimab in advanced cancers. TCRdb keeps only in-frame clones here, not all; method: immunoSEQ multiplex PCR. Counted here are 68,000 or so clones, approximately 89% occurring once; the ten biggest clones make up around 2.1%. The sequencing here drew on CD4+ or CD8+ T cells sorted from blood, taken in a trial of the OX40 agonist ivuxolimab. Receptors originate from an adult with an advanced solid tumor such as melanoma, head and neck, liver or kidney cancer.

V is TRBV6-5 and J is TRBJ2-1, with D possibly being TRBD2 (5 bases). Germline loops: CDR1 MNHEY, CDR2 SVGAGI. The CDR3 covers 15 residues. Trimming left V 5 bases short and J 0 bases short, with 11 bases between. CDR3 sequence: CASSPLVSSYNEQFF. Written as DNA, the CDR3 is TGTGCCAGCAGTCCACTAGTGAGCTCCTACAATGAGCAGTTCTTC.

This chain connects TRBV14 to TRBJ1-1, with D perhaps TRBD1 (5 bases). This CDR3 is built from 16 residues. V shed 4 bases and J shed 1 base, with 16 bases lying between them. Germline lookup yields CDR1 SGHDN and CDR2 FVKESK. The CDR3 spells CASSPQANLQNTEAFF. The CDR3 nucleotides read TGTGCCAGCAGCCCACAGGCGAACCTACAGAACACTGAAGCTTTCTTT. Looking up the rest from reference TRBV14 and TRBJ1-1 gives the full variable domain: EAGVTQFPSHSVIEKGQTVTLRCDPISGHDNLYWYRRVMGKEIKFLLHFVKESKQDESGMPNNRFLAERTGGTYSTLKVQPAELEDSGVYFCASSPQANLQNTEAFFGQGTRLTVV.

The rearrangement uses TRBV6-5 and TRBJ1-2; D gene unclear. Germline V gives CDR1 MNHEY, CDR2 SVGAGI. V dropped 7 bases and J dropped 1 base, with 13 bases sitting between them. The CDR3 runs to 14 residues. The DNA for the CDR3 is TGTGCCAGCACCCGAGGGTCTTTTAACTATGGCTACACCTTC. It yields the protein CASTRGSFNYGYTF.

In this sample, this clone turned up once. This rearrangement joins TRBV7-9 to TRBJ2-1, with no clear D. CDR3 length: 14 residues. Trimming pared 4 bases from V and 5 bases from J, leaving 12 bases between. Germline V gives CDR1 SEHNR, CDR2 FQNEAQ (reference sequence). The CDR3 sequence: CASSSPTLNNEQFF. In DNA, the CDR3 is TGTGCCAGCAGCTCCCCAACCCTAAACAATGAGCAGTTCTTC.

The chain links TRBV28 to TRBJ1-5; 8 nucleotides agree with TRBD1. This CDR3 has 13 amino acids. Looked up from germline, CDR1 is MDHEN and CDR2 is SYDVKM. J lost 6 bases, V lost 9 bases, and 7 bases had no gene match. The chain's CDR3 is CASSDREGQPQHF. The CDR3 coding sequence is TGTGCCAGTTCGGACAGGGAGGGTCAGCCCCAGCATTTT. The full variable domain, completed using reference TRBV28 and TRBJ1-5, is DVKVTQSSRYLVKRTGEKVFLECVQDMDHENMFWYRQDPGLGLRLIYFSYDVKMKEKGDIPEGYSVSREKKERFSLILESASTNQTSMYLCASSDREGQPQHFGDGTRLSIL.

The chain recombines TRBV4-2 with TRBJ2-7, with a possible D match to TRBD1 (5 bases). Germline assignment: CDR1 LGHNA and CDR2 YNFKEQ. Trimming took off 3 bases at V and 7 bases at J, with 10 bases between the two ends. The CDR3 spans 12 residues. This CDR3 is CASSQPAGEQYF. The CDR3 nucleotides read TGTGCCAGCAGCCAGCCCGCAGGGGAGCAGTACTTC.

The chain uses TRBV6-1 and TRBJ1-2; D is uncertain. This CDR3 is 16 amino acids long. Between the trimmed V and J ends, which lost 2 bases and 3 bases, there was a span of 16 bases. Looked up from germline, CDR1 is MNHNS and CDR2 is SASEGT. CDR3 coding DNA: TGTGCCAGCAGTGAATATATGGCAGGTTCGGACTATGGCTACACCTTC. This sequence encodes CASSEYMAGSDYGYTF.

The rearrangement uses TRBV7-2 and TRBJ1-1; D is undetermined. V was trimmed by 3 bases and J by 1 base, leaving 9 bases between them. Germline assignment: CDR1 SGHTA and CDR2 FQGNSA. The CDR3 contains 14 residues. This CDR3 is CASSFTAANTEAFF. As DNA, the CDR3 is TGTGCCAGCAGCTTCACCGCAGCGAACACTGAAGCTTTCTTT.

The CDR3 bases are TGTGCCAGCAGTTACTCAGGGCCATCATGGGCAGCTTTCTTT. Translated, it gives CASSYSGPSWAAFF. V usage is TRBV6-5 and J usage is TRBJ1-1, with D unresolved. The CDR3 loop spans 14 amino acids. V lost 0 bases and J lost 10, with 15 bases in between. Germline CDR1 is MNHEY and CDR2 is SVGAGI.

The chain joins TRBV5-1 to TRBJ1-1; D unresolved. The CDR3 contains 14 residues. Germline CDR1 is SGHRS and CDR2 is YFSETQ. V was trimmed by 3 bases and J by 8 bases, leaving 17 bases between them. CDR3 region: CASSSSLRAIEAFF. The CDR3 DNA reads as TGCGCCAGCAGCTCTAGCCTCCGGGCGATCGAAGCTTTCTTT.

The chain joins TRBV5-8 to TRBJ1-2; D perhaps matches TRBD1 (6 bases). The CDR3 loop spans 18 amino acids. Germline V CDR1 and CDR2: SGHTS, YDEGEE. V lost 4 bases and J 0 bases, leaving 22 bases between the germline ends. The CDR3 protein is CASSALTGGPGTNYGYTF. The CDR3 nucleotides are TGTGCCAGCAGCGCCTTGACAGGAGGACCGGGCACTAACTATGGCTACACCTTC. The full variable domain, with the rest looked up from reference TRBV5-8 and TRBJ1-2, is EAGVTQSPTHLIKTRGQQATLRCSPISGHTSVYWYQQALGLGLQFLLWYDEGEERNRGNFPPRFSGRQFPNYSSELNVNALELEDSALYLCASSALTGGPGTNYGYTFGSGTRLTVV.

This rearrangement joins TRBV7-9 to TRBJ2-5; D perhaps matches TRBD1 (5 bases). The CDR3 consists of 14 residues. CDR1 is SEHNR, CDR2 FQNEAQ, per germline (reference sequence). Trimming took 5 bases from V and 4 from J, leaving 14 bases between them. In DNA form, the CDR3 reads TGTGCCAGCAGCGGACACAACGCGAGAGAGACCCAGTACTTC. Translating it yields CASSGHNARETQYF.

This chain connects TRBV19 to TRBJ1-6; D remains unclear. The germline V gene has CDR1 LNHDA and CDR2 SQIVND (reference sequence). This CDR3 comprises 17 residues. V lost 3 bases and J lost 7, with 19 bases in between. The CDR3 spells CASSIRPSNTGNSPLHF. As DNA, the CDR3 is TGTGCCAGTAGTATCCGTCCCTCCAATACGGGGAATTCACCCCTCCACTTT.

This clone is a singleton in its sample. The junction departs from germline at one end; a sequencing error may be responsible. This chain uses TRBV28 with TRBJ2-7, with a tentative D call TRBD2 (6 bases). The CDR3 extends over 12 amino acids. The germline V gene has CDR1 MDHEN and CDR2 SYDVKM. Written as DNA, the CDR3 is TGTGCCAGCAGTCGACTAGTCTACCAGCAGTACTTC. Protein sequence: CASSRLVYQQYF.

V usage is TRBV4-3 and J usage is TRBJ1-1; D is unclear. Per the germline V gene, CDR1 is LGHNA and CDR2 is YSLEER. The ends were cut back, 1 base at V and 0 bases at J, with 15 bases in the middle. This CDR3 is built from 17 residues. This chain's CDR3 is CASSQGRGKPLNTEAFF. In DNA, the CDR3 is TGCGCCAGCAGCCAAGGGAGAGGGAAACCATTGAACACTGAAGCTTTCTTT.

The CDR3 loop reads CASSGQGNEKLFF. Written as DNA, the CDR3 is TGTGCCAGCAGTGGACAGGGGAATGAAAAACTGTTTTTT. The chain employs TRBV2 and TRBJ1-4, with 8 bases aligning to TRBD1. Germline lookup yields CDR1 SNHLY and CDR2 FYNNEI. The ends lost 4 bases at V and 5 bases at J; junction bases unmatched: 0. CDR3 size: 13 residues.

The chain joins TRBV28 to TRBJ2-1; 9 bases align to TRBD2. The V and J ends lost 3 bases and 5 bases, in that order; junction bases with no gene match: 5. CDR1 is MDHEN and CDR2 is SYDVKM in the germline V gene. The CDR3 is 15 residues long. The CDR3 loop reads CASSFPGLANNEQFF. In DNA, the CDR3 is TGTGCCAGCAGTTTCCCGGGACTAGCAAACAATGAGCAGTTCTTC.

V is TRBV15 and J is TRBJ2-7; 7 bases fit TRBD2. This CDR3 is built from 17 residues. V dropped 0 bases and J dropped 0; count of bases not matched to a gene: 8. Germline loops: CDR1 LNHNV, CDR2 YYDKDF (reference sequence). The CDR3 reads CATSRDRGGSSSYEQYF. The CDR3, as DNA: TGTGCCACCAGCAGAGATCGAGGCGGGAGCAGCTCCTACGAGCAGTACTTC.

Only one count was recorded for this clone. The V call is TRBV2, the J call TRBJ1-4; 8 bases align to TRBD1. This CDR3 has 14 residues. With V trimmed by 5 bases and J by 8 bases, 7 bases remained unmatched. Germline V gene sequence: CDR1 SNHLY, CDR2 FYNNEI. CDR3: CASSPGQGLEKLFF. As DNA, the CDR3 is TGTGCCAGCAGTCCAGGACAGGGATTGGAAAAACTGTTTTTT.

CDR3 DNA sequence: TGTGCCAGCAGTTACACAGGGGAGTCACCCCTCCACTTT. Its translation is CASSYTGESPLHF. This chain joins TRBV6-6 and TRBJ1-6; the match to TRBD1 covers 7 bases. The CDR3 covers 13 residues. Germline CDR1 reads MNHNY; CDR2 reads SVGAGI (reference sequence). V dropped 2 bases and J dropped 10; count of bases not matched to a gene: 2.

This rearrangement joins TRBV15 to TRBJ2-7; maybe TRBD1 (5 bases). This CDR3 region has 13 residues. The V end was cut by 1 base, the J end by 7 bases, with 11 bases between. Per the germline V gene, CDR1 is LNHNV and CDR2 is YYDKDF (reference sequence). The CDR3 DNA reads TGTGCCACCAGCAGAGTGGCAGGGTATGAGCAGTACTTC. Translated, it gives CATSRVAGYEQYF.

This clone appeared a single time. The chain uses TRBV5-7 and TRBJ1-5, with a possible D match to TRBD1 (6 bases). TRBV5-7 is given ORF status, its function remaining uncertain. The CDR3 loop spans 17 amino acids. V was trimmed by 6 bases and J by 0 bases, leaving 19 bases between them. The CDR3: CASTRGPRILSNQPQHF. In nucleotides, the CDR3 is TGTGCCAGCACCAGGGGACCGAGGATTCTTAGCAATCAGCCCCAGCATTTT.

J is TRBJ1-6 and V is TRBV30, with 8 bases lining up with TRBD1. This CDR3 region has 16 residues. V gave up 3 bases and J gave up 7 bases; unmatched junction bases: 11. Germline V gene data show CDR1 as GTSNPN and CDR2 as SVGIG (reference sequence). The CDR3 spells CAWSAGGALGNSPLHF. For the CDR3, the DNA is TGTGCCTGGAGCGCAGGGGGCGCCTTGGGGAATTCACCCCTCCACTTT. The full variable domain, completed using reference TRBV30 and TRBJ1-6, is SQTIHQWPATLVQPVGSPLSLECTVEGTSNPNLYWYRQAAGRGLQLLFYSVGIGQISSEVPQNLSASRPQDRQFILSSKKLLLSDSGFYLCAWSAGGALGNSPLHFGNGTRLTVT.

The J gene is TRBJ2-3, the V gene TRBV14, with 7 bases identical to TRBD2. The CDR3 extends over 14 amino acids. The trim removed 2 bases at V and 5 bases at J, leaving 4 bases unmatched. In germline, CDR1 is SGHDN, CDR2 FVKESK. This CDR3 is CASSQQERGDTQYF. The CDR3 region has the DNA TGTGCCAGCAGCCAACAGGAGCGGGGAGATACGCAGTATTTT.